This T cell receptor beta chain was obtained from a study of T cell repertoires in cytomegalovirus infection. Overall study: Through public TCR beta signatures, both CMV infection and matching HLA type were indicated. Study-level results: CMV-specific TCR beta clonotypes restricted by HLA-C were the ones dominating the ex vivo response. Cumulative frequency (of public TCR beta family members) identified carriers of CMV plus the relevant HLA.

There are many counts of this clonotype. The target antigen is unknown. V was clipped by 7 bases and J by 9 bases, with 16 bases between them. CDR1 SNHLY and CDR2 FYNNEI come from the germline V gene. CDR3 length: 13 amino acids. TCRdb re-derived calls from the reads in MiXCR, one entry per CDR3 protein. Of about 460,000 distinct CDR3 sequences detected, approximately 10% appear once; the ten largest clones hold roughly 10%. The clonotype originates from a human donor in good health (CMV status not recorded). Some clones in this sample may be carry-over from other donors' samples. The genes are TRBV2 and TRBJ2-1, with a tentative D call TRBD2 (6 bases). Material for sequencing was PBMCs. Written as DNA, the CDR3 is TGTGCCAGCACCAAAATCGGGGGTGGTGAGCAGTTCTTC. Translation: CASTKIGGGEQFF.